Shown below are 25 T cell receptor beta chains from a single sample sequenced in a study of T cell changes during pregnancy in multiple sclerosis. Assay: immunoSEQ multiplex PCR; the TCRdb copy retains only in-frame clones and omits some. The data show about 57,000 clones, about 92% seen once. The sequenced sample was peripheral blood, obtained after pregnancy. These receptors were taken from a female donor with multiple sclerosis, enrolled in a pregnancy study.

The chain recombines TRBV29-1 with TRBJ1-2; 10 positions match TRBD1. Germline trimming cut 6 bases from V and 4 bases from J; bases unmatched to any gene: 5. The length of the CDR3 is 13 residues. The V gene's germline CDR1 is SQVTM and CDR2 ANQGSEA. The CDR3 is CSVRQGASYGYTF. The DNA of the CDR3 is TGCAGCGTCCGACAGGGGGCGTCCTATGGCTACACCTTC.

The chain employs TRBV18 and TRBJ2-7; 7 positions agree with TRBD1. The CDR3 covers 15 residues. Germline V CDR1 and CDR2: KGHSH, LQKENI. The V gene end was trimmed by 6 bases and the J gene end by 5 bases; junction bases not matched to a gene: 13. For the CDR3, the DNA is TGTGCCAGCTCGCCTAGGGAAACAGGGGTAGACGAGCAGTACTTC. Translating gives CASSPRETGVDEQYF. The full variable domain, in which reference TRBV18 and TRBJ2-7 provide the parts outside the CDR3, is NAGVMQNPRHLVRRRGQEARLRCSPMKGHSHVYWYRQLPEEGLKFMVYLQKENIIDESGMPKERFSAEFPKEGPSILRIQQVVRGDSAAYFCASSPRETGVDEQYFGPGTRLTVT.

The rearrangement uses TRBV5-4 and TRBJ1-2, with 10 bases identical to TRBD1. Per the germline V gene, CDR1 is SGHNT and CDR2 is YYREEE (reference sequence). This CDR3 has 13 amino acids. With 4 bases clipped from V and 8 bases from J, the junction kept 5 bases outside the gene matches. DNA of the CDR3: TGTGCCAGCAGCAACGACAGGGGGCTCGGCTACACCTTC. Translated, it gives CASSNDRGLGYTF.

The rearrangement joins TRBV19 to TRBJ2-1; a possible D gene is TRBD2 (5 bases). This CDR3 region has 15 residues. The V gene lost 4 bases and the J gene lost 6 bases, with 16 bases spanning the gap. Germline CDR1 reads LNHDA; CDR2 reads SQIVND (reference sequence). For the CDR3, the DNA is TGTGCCAGTAGTAAGGTAGCGAATAGTTTCAATGAGCAGTTCTTC. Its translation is CASSKVANSFNEQFF. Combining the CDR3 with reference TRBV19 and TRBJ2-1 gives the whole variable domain DGGITQSPKYLFRKEGQNVTLSCEQNLNHDAMYWYRQDPGQGLRLIYYSQIVNDFQKGDIAEGYSVSREKKESFPLTVTSAQKNPTAFYLCASSKVANSFNEQFFGPGTRLTVL.

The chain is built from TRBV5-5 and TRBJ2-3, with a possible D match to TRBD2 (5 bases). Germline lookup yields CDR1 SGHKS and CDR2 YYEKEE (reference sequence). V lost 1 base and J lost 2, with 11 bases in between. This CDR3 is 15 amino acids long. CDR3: CASSLSGGYTDTQYF. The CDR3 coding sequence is TGTGCCAGCAGCTTGTCCGGCGGGTACACAGATACGCAGTATTTT.

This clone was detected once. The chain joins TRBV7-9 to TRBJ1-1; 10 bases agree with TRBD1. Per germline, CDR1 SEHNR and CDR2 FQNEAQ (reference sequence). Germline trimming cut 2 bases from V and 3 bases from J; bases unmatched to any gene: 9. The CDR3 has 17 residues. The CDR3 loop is CASSLHPGQGFDTEAFF. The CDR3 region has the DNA TGTGCCAGCAGCTTACACCCGGGACAGGGGTTTGACACTGAAGCTTTCTTT.

The CDR3 reads CASSLDGTNSYEQYF. The CDR3 nucleotides read TGTGCCAGCAGCTTAGACGGGACAAATTCCTACGAGCAGTACTTC. The chain is built from TRBV7-2 and TRBJ2-7; a possible D gene is TRBD1 (6 bases). The CDR3 runs to 15 residues. The V end was cut by 1 base, the J end by 1 base, with 11 bases between. The germline CDR1 and CDR2 sequences are SGHTA and FQGNSA.

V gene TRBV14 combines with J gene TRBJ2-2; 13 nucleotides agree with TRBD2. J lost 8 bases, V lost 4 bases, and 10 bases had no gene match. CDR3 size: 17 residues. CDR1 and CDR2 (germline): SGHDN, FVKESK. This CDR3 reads CASSLRLAGGRAGELFF. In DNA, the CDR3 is TGTGCCAGCAGCCTACGACTAGCGGGAGGCCGAGCGGGGGAGCTGTTTTTT.

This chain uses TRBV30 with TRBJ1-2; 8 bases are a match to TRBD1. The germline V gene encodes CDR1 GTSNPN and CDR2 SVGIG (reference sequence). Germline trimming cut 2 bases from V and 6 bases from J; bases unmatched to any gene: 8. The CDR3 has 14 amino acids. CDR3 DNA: TGTGCCTGGAGTCTACCGACAGGGGCCCATGGCTACACCTTC. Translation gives CAWSLPTGAHGYTF. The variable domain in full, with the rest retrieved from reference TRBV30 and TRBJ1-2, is SQTIHQWPATLVQPVGSPLSLECTVEGTSNPNLYWYRQAAGRGLQLLFYSVGIGQISSEVPQNLSASRPQDRQFILSSKKLLLSDSGFYLCAWSLPTGAHGYTFGSGTRLTVV.

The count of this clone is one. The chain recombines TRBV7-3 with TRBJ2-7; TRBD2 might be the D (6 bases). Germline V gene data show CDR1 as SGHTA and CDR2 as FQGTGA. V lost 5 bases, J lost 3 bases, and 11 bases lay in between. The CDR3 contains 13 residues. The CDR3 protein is CASSPAEGYEQYF. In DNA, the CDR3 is TGTGCCAGCAGCCCGGCGGAGGGCTACGAGCAGTACTTC.

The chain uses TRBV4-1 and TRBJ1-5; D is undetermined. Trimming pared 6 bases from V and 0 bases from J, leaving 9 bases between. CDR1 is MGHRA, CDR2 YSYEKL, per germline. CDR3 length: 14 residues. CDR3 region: CASSPEYSNQPQHF. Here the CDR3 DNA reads TGCGCCAGCAGTCCAGAATATAGCAATCAGCCCCAGCATTTT.

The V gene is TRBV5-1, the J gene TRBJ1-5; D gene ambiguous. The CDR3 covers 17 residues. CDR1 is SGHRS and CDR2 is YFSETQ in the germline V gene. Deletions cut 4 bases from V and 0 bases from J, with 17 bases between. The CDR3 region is CASSLTPTLGSNQPQHF. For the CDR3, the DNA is TGCGCCAGCAGCCTTACCCCGACTTTGGGTAGCAATCAGCCCCAGCATTTT.

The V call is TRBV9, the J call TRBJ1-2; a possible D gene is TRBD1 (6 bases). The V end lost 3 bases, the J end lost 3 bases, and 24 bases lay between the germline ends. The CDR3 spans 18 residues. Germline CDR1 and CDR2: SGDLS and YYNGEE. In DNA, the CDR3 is TGTGCCAGCAGCGGCAATCCCGACACAGGGCTGCTGGACTATGGCTACACCTTC. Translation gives CASSGNPDTGLLDYGYTF.

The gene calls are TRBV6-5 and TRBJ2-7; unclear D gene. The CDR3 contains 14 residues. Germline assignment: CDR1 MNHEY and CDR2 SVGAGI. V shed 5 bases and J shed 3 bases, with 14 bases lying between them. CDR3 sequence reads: CASSGTGPLYEQYF. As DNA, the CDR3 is TGTGCCAGCAGTGGAACTGGGCCGCTCTACGAGCAGTACTTC.

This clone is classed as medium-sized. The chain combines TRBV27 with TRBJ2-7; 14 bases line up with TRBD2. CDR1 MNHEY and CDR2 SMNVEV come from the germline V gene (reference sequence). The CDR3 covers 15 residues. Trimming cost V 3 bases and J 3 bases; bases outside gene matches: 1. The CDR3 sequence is CASSLGLAGVYEQYF. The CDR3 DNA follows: TGTGCCAGCAGTTTGGGACTAGCGGGAGTCTACGAGCAGTACTTC.

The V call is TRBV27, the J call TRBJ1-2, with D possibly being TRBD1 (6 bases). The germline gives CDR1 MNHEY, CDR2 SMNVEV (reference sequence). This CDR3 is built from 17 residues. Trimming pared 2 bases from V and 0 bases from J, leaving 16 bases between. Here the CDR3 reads CASSLGGGHFANYGYTF. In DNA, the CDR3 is TGTGCCAGCAGTTTAGGGGGGGGCCACTTTGCTAACTATGGCTACACCTTC.

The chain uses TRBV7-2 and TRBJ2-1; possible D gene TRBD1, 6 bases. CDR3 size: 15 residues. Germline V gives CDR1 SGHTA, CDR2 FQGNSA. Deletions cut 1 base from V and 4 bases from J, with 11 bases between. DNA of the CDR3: TGTGCCAGCAGCTTAGGACAGGTCCCATACAATGAGCAGTTCTTC. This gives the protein CASSLGQVPYNEQFF.

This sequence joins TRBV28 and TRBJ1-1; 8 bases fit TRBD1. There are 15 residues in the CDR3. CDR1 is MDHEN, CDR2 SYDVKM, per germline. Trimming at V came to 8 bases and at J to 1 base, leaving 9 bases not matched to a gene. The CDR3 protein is CASPPGQGRNTEAFF. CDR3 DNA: TGTGCCAGCCCACCCGGACAGGGTCGGAACACTGAAGCTTTCTTT.

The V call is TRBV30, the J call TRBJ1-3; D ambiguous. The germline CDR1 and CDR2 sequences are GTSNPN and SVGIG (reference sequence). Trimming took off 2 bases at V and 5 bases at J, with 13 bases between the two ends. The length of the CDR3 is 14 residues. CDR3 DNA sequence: TGTGCCTGGAGTTCGAGGGATAGCAGAAACACCATATATTTT. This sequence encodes CAWSSRDSRNTIYF.

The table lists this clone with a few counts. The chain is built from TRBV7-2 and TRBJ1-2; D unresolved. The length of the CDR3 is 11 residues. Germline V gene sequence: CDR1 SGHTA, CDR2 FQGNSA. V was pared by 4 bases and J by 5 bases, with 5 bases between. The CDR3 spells CASSSSYGYTF. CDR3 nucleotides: TGTGCCAGCAGCTCCTCGTATGGCTACACCTTC.

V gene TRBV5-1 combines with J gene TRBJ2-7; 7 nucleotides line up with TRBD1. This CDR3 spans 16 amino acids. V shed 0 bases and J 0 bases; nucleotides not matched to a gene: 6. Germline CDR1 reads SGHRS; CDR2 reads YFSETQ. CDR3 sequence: CASSLAPQGFSYEQYF. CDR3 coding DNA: TGCGCCAGCAGCTTGGCCCCACAGGGGTTCTCCTACGAGCAGTACTTC.

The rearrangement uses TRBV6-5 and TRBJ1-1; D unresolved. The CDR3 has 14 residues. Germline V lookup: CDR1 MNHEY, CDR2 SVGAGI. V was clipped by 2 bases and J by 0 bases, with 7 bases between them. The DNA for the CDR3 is TGTGCCAGCAGTTACGACTCAATGAACACTGAAGCTTTCTTT. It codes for CASSYDSMNTEAFF.

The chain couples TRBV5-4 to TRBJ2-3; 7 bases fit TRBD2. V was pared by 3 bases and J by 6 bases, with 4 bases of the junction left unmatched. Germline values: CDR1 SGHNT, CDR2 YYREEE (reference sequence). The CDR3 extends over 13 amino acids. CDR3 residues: CASSSTGGDTQYF. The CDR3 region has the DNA TGTGCCAGCAGCTCCACCGGGGGGGATACGCAGTATTTT.

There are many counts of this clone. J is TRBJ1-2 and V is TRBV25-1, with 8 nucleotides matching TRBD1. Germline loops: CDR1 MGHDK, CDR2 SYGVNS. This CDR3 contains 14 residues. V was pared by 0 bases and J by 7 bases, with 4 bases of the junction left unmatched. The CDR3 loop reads CASSEYSGGSGYTF. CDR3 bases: TGTGCCAGCAGTGAATATTCAGGGGGCAGTGGCTACACCTTC.

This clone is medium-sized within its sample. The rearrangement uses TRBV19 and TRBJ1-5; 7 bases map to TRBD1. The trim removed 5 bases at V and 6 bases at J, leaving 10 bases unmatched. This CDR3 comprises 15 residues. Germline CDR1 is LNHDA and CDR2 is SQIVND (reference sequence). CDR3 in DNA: TGTGCCAGTAGTTTAACAGGGGCCTCAGGTCAGCCCCAGCATTTT. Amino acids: CASSLTGASGQPQHF.